This T cell receptor (beta chain) is drawn from a study of T cells after yellow fever vaccination. It was through 5'RACE template switching that TCR cDNA was made, with a universal primer site and UMIs added. Using its own MiXCR run on the 5' RACE reads, TCRdb lists one record per CDR3 protein. The table lists roughly 150,000 distinct CDR3 sequences, roughly 8% of them singletons. This clonotype was detected ten times or more. Its matching antigen is unknown. Study-wide findings and caveats: When the response was secondary, it was weaker but reached its peak faster, day 5 versus 15. Most clones from primary vaccination resurfaced after the booster (96% CD4, approximately 87% CD8).

Germline V lookup: CDR1 SGHRS, CDR2 YFSETQ. Between the trimmed V and J ends, which lost 4 bases and 0 bases, there was a span of 17 bases. The CDR3 covers 16 residues. This specimen consisted of CD4+ T cells sorted from PBMCs, obtained 5 days after the yellow fever booster vaccination. The V call is TRBV5-1, the J call TRBJ2-7; perhaps D is TRBD1 or TRBD2 (5 bases each). This clonotype originated in a man aged 25 to 40 who received the YFV17D yellow fever vaccine. The CDR3 DNA reads as TGCGCCAGCAGCCTCCAGGGTGGGGGTTCCTCCTACGAGCAGTACTTC. Protein: CASSLQGGGSSYEQYF.